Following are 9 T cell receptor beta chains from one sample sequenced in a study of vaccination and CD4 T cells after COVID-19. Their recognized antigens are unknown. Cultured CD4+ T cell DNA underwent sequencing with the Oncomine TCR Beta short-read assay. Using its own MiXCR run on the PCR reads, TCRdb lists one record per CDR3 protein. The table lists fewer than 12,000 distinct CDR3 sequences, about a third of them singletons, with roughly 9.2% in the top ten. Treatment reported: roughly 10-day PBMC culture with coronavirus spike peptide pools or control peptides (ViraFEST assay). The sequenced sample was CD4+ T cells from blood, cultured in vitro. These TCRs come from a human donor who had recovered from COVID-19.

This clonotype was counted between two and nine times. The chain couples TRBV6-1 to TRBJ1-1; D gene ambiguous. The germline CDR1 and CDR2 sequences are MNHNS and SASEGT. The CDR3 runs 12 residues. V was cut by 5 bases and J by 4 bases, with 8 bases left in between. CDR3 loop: CASSLVGTEAFF. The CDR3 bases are TGTGCCAGCAGTCTAGTGGGCACTGAAGCTTTCTTT.

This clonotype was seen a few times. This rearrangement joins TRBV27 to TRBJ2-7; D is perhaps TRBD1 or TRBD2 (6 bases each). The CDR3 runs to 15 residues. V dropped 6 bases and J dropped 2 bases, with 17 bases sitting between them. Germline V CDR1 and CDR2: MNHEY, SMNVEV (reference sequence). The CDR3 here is CASRGVGAGTYEQYF. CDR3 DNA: TGTGCCAGCAGGGGGGTGGGGGCGGGGACCTACGAGCAGTACTTC.

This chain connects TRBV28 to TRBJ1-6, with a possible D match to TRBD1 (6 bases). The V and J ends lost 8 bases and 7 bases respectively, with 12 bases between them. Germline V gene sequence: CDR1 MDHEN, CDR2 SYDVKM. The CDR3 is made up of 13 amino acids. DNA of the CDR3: TGTGCCAGCCAAGGGGGTTTGAATTCACCCCTCCACTTT. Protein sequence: CASQGGLNSPLHF.

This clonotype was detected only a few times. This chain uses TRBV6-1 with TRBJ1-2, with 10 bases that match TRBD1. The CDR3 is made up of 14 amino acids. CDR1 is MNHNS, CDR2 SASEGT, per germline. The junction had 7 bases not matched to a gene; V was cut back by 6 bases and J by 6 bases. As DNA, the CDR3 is TGTGCCAGCAGCACCCGACAGGGGGCCCATGGCTACACCTTC. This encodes CASSTRQGAHGYTF.

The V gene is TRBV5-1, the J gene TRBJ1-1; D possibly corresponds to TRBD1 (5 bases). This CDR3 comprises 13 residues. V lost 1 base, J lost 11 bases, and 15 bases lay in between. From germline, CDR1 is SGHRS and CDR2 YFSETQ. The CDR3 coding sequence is TGCGCCAGCAGCTTGAGGGGAGGGGAATCGGCTTTCTTT. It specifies CASSLRGGESAFF.

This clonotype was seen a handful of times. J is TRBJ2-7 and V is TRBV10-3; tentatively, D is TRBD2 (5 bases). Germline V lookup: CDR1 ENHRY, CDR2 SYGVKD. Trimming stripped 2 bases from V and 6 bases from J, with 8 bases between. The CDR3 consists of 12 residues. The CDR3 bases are TGTGCCATCAGTGAGGTCCGGGGCGAGCAGTACTTC. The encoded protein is CAISEVRGEQYF.

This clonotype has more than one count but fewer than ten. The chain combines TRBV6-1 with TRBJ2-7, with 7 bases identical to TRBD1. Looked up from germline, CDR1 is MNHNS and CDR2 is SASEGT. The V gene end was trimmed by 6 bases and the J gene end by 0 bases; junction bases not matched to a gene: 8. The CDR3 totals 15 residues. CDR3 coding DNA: TGTGCCAGCAGACGTACAGGGGCGGGCTCCTACGAGCAGTACTTC. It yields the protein CASRRTGAGSYEQYF.

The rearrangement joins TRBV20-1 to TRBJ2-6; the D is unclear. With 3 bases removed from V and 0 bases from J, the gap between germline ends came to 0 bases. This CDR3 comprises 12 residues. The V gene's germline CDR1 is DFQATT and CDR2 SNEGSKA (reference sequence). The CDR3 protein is CSASSGANVLTF. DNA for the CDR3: TGCAGTGCTAGCTCTGGGGCCAACGTCCTGACTTTC.

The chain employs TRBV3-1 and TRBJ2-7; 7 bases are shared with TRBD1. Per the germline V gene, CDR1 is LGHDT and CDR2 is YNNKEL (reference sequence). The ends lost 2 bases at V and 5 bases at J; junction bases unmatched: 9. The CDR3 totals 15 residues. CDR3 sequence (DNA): TGTGCCAGCAGCCAACGACCGACAGGGCAGGACGAGCAGTACTTC. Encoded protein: CASSQRPTGQDEQYF.